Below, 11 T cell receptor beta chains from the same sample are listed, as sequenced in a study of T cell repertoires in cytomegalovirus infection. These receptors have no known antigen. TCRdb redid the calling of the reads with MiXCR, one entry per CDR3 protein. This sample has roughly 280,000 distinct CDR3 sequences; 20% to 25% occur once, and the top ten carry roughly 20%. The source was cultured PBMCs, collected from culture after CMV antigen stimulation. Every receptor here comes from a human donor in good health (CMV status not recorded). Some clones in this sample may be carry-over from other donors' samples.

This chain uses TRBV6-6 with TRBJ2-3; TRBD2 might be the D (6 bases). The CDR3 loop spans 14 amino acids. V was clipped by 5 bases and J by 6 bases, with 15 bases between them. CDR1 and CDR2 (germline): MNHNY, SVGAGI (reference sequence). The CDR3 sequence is CASSSTGLWDTQYF. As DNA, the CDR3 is TGTGCCAGCAGTAGCACGGGACTTTGGGATACGCAGTATTTT.

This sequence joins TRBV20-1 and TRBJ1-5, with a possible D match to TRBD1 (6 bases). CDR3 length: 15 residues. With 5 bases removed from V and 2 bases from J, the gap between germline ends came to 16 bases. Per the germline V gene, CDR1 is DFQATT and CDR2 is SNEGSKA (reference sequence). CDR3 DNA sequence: TGCAGTGCTCAACCAGGGGTTTCAGGCAATCAGCCCCAGCATTTT. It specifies CSAQPGVSGNQPQHF.

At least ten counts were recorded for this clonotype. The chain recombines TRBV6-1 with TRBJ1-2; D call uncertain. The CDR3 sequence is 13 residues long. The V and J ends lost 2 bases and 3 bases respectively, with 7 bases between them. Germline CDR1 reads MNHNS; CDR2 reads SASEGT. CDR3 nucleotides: TGTGCCAGCAGTGAATTGGGAGACTATGGCTACACCTTC. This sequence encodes CASSELGDYGYTF.

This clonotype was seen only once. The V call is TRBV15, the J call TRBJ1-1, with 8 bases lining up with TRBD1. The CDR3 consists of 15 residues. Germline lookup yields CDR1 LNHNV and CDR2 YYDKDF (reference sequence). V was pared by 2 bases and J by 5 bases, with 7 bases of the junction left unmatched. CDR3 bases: TGTGCCACCAGCAGAACGGACAGGGCGTTAACTGAAGCTTTCTTT. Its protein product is CATSRTDRALTEAFF.

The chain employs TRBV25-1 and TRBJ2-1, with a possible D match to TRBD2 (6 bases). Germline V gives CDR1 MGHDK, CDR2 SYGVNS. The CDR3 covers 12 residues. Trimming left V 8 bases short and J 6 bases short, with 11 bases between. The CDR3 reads CASQRGANEQFF. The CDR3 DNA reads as TGTGCCAGCCAGCGCGGGGCCAATGAGCAGTTCTTC.

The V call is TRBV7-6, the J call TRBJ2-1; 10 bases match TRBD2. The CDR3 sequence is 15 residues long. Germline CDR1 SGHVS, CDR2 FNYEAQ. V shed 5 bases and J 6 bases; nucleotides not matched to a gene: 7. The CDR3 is CASSPLAGGTNEQFF. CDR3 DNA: TGTGCCAGCAGCCCGTTAGCGGGAGGAACCAATGAGCAGTTCTTC. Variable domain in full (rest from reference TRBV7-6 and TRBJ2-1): GAGVSQSPRYKVTKRGQDVALRCDPISGHVSLYWYRQALGQGPEFLTYFNYEAQQDKSGLPNDRFSAERPEGSISTLTIQRTEQRDSAMYRCASSPLAGGTNEQFFGPGTRLTVL.

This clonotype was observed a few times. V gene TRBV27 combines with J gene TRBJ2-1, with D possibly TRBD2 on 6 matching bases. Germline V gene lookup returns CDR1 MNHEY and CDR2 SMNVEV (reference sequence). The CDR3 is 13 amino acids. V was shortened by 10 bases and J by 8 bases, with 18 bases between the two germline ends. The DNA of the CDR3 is TGTGCCACAATTCGGGAGTTTGGGCATGAGCAGTTCTTC. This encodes CATIREFGHEQFF.

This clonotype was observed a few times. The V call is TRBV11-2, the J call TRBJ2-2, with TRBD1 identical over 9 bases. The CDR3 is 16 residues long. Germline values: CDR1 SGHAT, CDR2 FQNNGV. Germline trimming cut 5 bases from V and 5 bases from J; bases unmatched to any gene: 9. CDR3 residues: CASSPTRTGVTGELFF. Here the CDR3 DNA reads TGTGCCAGCAGCCCCACGCGGACAGGGGTTACCGGGGAGCTGTTTTTT.

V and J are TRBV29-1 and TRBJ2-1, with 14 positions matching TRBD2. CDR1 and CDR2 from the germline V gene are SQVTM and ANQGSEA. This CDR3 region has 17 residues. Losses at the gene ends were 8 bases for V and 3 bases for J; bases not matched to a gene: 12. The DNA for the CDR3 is TGCAGCCTTCCGGGGACTAGCGGGAGAGGGGTCTACAATGAGCAGTTCTTC. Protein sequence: CSLPGTSGRGVYNEQFF.

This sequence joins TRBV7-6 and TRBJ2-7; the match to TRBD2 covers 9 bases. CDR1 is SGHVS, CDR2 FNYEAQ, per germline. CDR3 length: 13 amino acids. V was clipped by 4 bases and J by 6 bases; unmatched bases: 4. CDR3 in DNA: TGTGCCAGCAGCTCGGCACTAGCGGGCGAGCAGTACGTC. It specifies CASSSALAGEQYV.

The CDR3 sequence is CASSLSTTGQETQYF. The CDR3 DNA is TGTGCCAGCAGTTTATCGACCACAGGGCAAGAGACCCAGTACTTC. The chain combines TRBV27 with TRBJ2-5, with D perhaps TRBD1 (6 bases). CDR1 is MNHEY, CDR2 SMNVEV, per germline (reference sequence). V lost 0 bases, J lost 2 bases, and 10 bases lay in between. The CDR3 is made up of 15 amino acids.